What follows are 5 T cell receptor beta chains derived from one specimen sequenced in a study of beta chain features in type 1 diabetes. Expressed TCRB transcripts got sequenced, as all isolated RNA was reverse transcribed. Clones were read by immunoSEQ multiplex PCR, and TCRdb kept only the in-frame ones, dropping some. Of 220,000 or so clones listed, roughly 70% are singletons. The sample comprised naive CD4+ T cells from blood. The receptors shown here come from a man aged 30-40 years in good health.

This clone came up a few times. The chain carries TRBV7-9 and TRBJ2-1; 8 bases map to TRBD2. Germline assignment: CDR1 SEHNR and CDR2 FQNEAQ (reference sequence). The CDR3 is made up of 14 amino acids. Germline trimming cut 5 bases from V and 8 bases from J; bases unmatched to any gene: 8. CDR3 DNA sequence: TGTGCCAGCAGCGCTAGTGCGGGAGGTTATGAGCAGTTCTTC. It is translated as CASSASAGGYEQFF.

This clone was observed a handful of times. V is TRBV19 and J is TRBJ1-2; tentative D call: TRBD1 (6 bases). This CDR3 has 14 amino acids. Germline V gene data show CDR1 as LNHDA and CDR2 as SQIVND (reference sequence). Trimming cost V 4 bases and J 2 bases, with 11 bases left between them. CDR3: CASSTRQGNYGYTF. CDR3 sequence (DNA): TGTGCCAGTAGTACCCGGCAGGGGAACTATGGCTACACCTTC.

This clone was counted once. V usage is TRBV2 and J usage is TRBJ1-6; D gene ambiguous. V was cut by 2 bases and J by 3 bases, with 5 bases left in between. CDR3 length: 14 amino acids. Germline lookup yields CDR1 SNHLY and CDR2 FYNNEI. CDR3 sequence (DNA): TGTGCCAGCAGTGAACAGCTCTATAATTCACCCCTCCACTTT. This codes for CASSEQLYNSPLHF.

The chain couples TRBV30 to TRBJ2-6; 7 nucleotides align to TRBD1. The CDR3 has 16 amino acids. The V gene end was trimmed by 4 bases and the J gene end by 0 bases; junction bases not matched to a gene: 6. Germline V gene lookup returns CDR1 GTSNPN and CDR2 SVGIG (reference sequence). The CDR3 coding sequence is TGTGCCTGGACCCGGGACAGTGTCTCTGGGGCCAACGTCCTGACTTTC. Translating it yields CAWTRDSVSGANVLTF.

The CDR3 DNA reads TGTGCCACCAGCAGAGGTGGGCGGGCAGACTACACAGATACGCAGTATTTT. It codes for CATSRGGRADYTDTQYF. This chain links TRBV15 with TRBJ2-3; TRBD2 might be the D (5 bases). V was clipped by 1 base and J by 2 bases, with 16 bases between them. The CDR3 covers 17 residues. In germline, CDR1 is LNHNV, CDR2 YYDKDF (reference sequence).